This T cell receptor (beta chain) was captured by sequencing in a study of shared clonotypes between healthy human individuals. Clones were sequenced by immunoSEQ multiplex PCR, and TCRdb holds only the in-frame ones, with some missing. The sample carries about 2 million clones, over 85% recorded once. The CDR3 extends over 15 amino acids. Germline lookup yields CDR1 SGHNT and CDR2 YYREEE (reference sequence). J gave up 5 bases and V 0 bases, and 1 base lay outside the gene matches. Sequences were obtained from naive CD4+ T cells sorted from blood. Sample subset: CD45RA+ positively selected. The chain joins TRBV5-4 to TRBJ2-1; 11 bases map to TRBD2. This TCR derives from a man aged 18 to 29 in good health. The CDR3 region is CASSLVAGGHNEQFF. CDR3 nucleotide sequence: TGTGCCAGCAGCTTGGTAGCGGGAGGGCACAATGAGCAGTTCTTC.